The clone carrying this TCR beta chain was recorded at least ten times. Its target is not known. The sample belongs to a study of T-cell reconstitution after alpha-beta-depleted transplantation in children. Study conclusions and caveats: The high TCRbeta diversity at day 60 in some patients came from surviving recipient T cells and thymic progenitors. Among T cells one year after transplant, newly produced cells accounted for most counts and diversity.

This sample's TCRbeta library carried unique molecular identifier barcodes. TCRdb reprocessed the PCR reads with MiXCR, giving one entry per CDR3 protein. The sample includes 500,000 to 600,000 distinct CDR3 sequences, about a quarter seen only once; the top ten take 30% to 40%. The receptor was derived from a boy under two years old with Wiskott-Aldrich syndrome, due to receive a stem cell transplant. Sequences were derived from PBMCs, sampled before TCRalphabeta/CD19-depleted stem cell transplant.

CDR3 amino acids: CSAGQLAYEQYF. The CDR3 DNA follows: TGCAGTGCTGGACAGCTGGCCTACGAGCAGTACTTC. V gene TRBV20-1 combines with J gene TRBJ2-7; possible D gene TRBD1, 6 bases. CDR1 is DFQATT and CDR2 is SNEGSKA in the germline V gene (reference sequence). V dropped 5 bases and J dropped 2 bases, with 10 bases sitting between them. The CDR3 is made up of 12 amino acids.